The TCR beta chain described here comes from a study of shared clonotypes between healthy human individuals. TCRdb's table, derived via immunoSEQ multiplex PCR, lists solely in-frame clones and lacks some. The sample has around 440,000 clones, 75% to 80% seen once. In regard to this clone: A far larger clone is one nucleotide away, so this likely arose from a read error. The same CDR3 also results from other DNA sequences found in this sample.

Looked up from germline, CDR1 is ENHRY and CDR2 is SYGVKD. The CDR3 loop spans 13 amino acids. The sample taken for sequencing was PBMCs. The rearrangement links TRBV10-3 to TRBJ2-3; either TRBD1 or TRBD2 may fit D (6 bases each). This sequence originates from a woman aged 40 to 50 in good health. Some clones in this sample may be carry-over from other donors' samples. The CDR3 sequence: CAISRGATDTQYF. The DNA for the CDR3 is TGTGCCATCAGTAGGGGGGCCACAGATACGCAATATTTT.